This is a list of T cell receptor beta chains from one sample in a study of T cell responses to AZD1222 COVID-19 vaccine. Sequencing used immunoSEQ multiplex PCR; TCRdb keeps in-frame clones, though not all of them. The sample lists some 100,000 clones, around 87% occurring once. Sequenced here: peripheral blood, sampled on day 0 of AZD1222 vaccination. The receptors shown here come from an adult in good health. Both conserved end residues are trimmed from each CDR3.

v_gene: TRBV5-4
CDR3aa: ASSLAREETQY

v_gene: TRBV2
CDR3aa: ASSGPGRGGATGELF

v_gene: TRBV2
CDR3aa: ASSEVAIRRVEEKLF

v_gene: TRBV7-8
CDR3aa: ASSPSQRQTGYT

v_gene: TRBV2
CDR3aa: ASRWTGGDYGYT

v_gene: TRBV30
CDR3aa: ASAVGFPTGELF

v_gene: TRBV10-2
CDR3aa: ASSESGNNYGYT

v_gene: TRBV6-5
CDR3aa: ASSYWAGDTEAF

v_gene: TRBV19
CDR3aa: ASSSLRDRRSTNEKLF

v_gene: TRBV19
CDR3aa: ASKAPPGRGSNQPQH

v_gene: TRBV27
CDR3aa: ATKIDRRGGYT

v_gene: TRBV28
CDR3aa: ASHPSWGRMYEQY

v_gene: TRBV6-4
CDR3aa: ASSEKAGGPETQY

v_gene: TRBV18
CDR3aa: ASSPREQGKETQY

v_gene: TRBV5-1
CDR3aa: ASSLGDETQY

v_gene: TRBV6-4
CDR3aa: ASSQGREPYNEQF

v_gene: TRBV5-3
CDR3aa: ARSLWLSFSLKNTIY

v_gene: TRBV9
CDR3aa: ASSAHRDRGHTGELF

v_gene: TRBV7-9
CDR3aa: ASSFAQSAEKLF

v_gene: TRBV28
CDR3aa: ASSSIQGASPTQY

v_gene: TRBV28
CDR3aa: ASSLMSGGLSDTQY

v_gene: TRBV19
CDR3aa: ASSMDRDSHGYT

v_gene: TRBV14
CDR3aa: ASSRWDRETQY

v_gene: TRBV19
CDR3aa: ASSIRGGQLLMSTGELF

v_gene: TRBV6-1
CDR3aa: ASSEGISTDTQY

v_gene: TRBV5-4
CDR3aa: ASSFGGLADTGELF